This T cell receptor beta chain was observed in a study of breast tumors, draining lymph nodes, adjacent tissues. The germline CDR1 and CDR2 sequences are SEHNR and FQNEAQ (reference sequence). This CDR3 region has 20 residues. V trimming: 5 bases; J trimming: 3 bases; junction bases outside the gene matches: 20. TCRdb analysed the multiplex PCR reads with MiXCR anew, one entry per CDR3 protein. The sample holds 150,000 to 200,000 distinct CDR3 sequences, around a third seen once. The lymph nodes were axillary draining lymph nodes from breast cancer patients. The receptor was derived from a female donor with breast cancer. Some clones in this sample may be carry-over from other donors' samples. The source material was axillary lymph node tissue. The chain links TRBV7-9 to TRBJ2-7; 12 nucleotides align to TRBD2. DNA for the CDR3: TGTGCCAGCAGCCCGGCCGGGACTAGCGGGTTCTCCTACGCTAACTACGAGCAGTACTTC. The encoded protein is CASSPAGTSGFSYANYEQYF. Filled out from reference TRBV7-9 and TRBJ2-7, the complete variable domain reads DTGVSQNPRHKITKRGQNVTFRCDPISEHNRLYWYRQTLGQGPEFLTYFQNEAQLEKSRLLSDRFSAERPKGSFSTLEIQRTEQGDSAMYLCASSPAGTSGFSYANYEQYFGPGTRLTVT.